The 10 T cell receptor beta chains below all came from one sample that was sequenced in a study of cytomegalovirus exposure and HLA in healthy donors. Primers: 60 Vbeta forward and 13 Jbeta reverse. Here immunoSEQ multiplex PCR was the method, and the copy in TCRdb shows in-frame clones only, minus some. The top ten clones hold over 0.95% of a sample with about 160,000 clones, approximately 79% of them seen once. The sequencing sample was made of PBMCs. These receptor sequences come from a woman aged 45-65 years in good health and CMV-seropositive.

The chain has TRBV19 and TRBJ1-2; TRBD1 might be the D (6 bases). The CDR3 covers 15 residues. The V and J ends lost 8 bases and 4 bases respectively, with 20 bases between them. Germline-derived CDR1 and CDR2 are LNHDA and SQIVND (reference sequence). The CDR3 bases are TGTGCCAGTCTCTCGGCGGGGGCCGGGGTCTATGGCTACACCTTC. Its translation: CASLSAGAGVYGYTF.

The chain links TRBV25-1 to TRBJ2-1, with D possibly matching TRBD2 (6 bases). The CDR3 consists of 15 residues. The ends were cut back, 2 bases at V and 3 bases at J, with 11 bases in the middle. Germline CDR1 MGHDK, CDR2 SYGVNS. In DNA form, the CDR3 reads TGTGCCAGCAGTGAAGGCGGGGACTTCTACAATGAGCAGTTCTTC. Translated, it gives CASSEGGDFYNEQFF.

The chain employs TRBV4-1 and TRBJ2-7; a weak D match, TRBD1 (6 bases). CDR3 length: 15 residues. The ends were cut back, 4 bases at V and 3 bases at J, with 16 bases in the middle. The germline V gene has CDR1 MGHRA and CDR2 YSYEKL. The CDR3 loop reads CASSPSVDSYYEQYF. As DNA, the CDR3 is TGCGCCAGCAGCCCCTCTGTGGACAGTTACTACGAGCAGTACTTC.

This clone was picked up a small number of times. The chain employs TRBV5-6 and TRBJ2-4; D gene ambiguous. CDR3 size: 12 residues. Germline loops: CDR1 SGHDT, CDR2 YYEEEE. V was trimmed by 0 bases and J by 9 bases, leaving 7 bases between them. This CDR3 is CASSLDPVIQYF. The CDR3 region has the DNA TGTGCCAGCAGCTTGGACCCGGTCATTCAGTACTTC.

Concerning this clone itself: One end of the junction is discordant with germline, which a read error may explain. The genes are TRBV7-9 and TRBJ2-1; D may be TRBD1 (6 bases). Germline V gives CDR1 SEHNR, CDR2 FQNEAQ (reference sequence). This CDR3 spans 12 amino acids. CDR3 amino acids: CTSSDRSNEQFF. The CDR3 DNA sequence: TGTACCAGCAGCGACAGGAGCAATGAGCAGTTCTTC. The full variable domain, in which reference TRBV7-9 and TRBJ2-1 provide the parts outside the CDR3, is DTGVSQNPRHKITKRGQNVTFRCDPISEHNRLYWYRQTLGQGPEFLTYFQNEAQLEKSRLLSDRFSAERPKGSFSTLEIQRTEQGDSAMYLCTSSDRSNEQFFGPGTRLTVL.

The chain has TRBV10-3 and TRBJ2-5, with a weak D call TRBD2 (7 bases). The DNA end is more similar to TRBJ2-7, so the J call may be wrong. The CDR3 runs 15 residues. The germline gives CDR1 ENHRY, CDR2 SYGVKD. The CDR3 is CAISVWGGQVNEQYF. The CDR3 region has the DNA TGTGCCATCAGTGTGTGGGGGGGCCAAGTTAACGAGCAGTACTTC.

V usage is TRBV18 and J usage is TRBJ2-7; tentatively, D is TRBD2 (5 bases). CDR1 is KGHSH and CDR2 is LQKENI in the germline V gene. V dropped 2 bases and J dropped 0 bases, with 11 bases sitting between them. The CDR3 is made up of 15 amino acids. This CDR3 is CASSPSSGSSYEQYF. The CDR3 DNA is TGTGCCAGCTCACCATCCTCGGGGAGCTCCTACGAGCAGTACTTC.

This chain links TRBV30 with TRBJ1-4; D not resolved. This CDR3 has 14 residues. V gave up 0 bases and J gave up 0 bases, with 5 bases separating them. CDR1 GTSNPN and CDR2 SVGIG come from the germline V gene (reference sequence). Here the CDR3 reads CAWSVPTTNEKLFF. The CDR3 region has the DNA TGTGCCTGGAGTGTACCTACAACTAATGAAAAACTGTTTTTT.

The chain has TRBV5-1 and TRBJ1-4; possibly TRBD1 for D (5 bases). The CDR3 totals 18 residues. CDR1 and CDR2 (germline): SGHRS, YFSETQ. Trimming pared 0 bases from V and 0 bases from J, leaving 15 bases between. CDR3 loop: CASSLGQSLIATNEKLFF. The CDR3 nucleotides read TGCGCCAGCAGCTTGGGACAGTCCCTAATTGCAACTAATGAAAAACTGTTTTTT.

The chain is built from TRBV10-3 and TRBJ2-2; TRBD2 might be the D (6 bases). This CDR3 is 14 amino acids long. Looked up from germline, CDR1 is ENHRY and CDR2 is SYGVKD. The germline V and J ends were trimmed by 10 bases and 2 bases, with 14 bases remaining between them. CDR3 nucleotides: TGTGCCACGGGGGTTACCTCAAACACCGGGGAGCTGTTTTTT. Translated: CATGVTSNTGELFF.